This T cell receptor beta chain was documented in a study of cytomegalovirus exposure and HLA in healthy donors. This clone was seen a handful of times. The PCR used 60 Vbeta and 13 Jbeta primers. Sequencing was performed with immunoSEQ multiplex PCR; in TCRdb, only in-frame clones are kept and a portion is missing. The data show around 150,000 clones, around 83% seen once. V lost 5 bases and J lost 1; bases outside the gene matches: 5. The CDR3 contains 16 residues. The germline CDR1 and CDR2 sequences are SGHTA and FQGTGA. This sequence originates from a man aged 45 to 65 in good health and CMV-seropositive. Source material: PBMCs. The genes are TRBV7-3 and TRBJ2-6; TRBD2 agrees at 7 bases. The DNA of the CDR3 is TGTGCCAGCAGCCCCGGCGGGGGATCTGGGGCCAACGTCCTGACTTTC. Protein sequence: CASSPGGGSGANVLTF.